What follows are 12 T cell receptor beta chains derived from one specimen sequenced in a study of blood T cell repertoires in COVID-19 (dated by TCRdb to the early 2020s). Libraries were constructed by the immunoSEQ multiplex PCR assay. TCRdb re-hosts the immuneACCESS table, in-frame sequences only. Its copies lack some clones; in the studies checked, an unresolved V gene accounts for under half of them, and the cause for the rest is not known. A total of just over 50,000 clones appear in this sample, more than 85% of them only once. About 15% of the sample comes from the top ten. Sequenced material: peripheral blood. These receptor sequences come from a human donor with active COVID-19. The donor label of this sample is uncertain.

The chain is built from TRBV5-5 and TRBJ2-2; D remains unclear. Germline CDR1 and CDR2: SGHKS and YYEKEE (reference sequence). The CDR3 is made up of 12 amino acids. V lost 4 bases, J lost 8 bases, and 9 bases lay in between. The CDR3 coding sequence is TGTGCCAGCAGCGGCATCCAAGGGGAGCTGTTTTTT. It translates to CASSGIQGELFF.

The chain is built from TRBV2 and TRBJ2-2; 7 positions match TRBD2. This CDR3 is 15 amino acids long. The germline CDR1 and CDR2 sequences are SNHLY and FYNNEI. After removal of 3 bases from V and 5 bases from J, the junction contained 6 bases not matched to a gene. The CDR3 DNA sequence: TGTGCCAGCAGTGATGGGGGGGTAAGGACCGGGGAGCTGTTTTTT. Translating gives CASSDGGVRTGELFF. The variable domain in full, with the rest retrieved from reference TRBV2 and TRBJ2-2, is EPEVTQTPSHQVTQMGQEVILRCVPISNHLYFYWYRQILGQKVEFLVSFYNNEISEKSEIFDDQFSVERPDGSNFTLKIRSTKLEDSAMYFCASSDGGVRTGELFFGEGSRLTVL.

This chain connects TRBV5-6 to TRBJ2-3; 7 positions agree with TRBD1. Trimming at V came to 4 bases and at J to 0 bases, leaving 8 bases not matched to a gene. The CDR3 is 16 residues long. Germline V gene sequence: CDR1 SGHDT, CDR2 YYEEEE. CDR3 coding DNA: TGTGCCAGCAGCCTGGACAGGCCTGCTAGCACAGATACGCAGTATTTT. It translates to CASSLDRPASTDTQYF.

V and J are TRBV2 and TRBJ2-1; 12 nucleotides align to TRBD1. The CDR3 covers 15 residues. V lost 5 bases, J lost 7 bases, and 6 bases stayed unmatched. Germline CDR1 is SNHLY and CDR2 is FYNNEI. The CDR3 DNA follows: TGTGCCAGCAGTTCCGGGACAGGGGGCGTGAATGAGCAGTTCTTC. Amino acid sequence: CASSSGTGGVNEQFF. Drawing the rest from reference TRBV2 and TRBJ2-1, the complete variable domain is EPEVTQTPSHQVTQMGQEVILRCVPISNHLYFYWYRQILGQKVEFLVSFYNNEISEKSEIFDDQFSVERPDGSNFTLKIRSTKLEDSAMYFCASSSGTGGVNEQFFGPGTRLTVL.

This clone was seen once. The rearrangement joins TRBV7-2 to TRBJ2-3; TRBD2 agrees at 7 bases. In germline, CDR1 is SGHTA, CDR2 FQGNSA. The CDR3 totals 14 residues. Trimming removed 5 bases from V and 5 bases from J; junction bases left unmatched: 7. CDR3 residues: CASSAGTIGDTQYF. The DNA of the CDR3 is TGTGCCAGCAGCGCAGGGACTATCGGAGATACGCAGTATTTT.

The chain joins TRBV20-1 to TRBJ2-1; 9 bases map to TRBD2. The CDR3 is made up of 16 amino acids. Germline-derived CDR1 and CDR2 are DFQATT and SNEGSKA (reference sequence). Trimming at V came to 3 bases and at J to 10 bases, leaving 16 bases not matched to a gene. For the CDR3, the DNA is TGCAGTGCTAGTATGGTAGCGGGGGCCGCTAATGAGGAGCAGTTCTTC. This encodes CSASMVAGAANEEQFF.

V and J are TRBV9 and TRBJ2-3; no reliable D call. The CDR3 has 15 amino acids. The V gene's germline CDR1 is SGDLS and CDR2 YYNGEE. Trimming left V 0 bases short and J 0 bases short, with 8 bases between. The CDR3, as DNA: TGTGCCAGCAGCGTAGGTTTAGTCAGCACAGATACGCAGTATTTT. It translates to CASSVGLVSTDTQYF. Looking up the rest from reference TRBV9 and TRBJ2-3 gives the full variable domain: DSGVTQTPKHLITATGQRVTLRCSPRSGDLSVYWYQQSLDQGLQFLIQYYNGEERAKGNILERFSAQQFPDLHSELNLSSLELGDSALYFCASSVGLVSTDTQYFGPGTRLTVL.

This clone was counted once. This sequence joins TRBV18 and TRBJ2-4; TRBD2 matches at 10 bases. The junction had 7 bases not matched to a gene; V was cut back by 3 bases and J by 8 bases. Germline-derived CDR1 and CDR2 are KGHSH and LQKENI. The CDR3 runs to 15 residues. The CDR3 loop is CASSPIAGGVDIQYF. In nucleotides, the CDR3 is TGTGCCAGCTCACCCATAGCGGGGGGAGTGGACATTCAGTACTTC.

For the CDR3, the DNA is TGTGCCAGCAGCTTCGGGGTATCGGGCACTGAAGCTTTCTTT. This translates into CASSFGVSGTEAFF. V and J are TRBV7-2 and TRBJ1-1; no reliable D call. The CDR3 has 14 amino acids. Germline assignment: CDR1 SGHTA and CDR2 FQGNSA. The V gene lost 3 bases and the J gene lost 4 bases, with 12 bases spanning the gap.

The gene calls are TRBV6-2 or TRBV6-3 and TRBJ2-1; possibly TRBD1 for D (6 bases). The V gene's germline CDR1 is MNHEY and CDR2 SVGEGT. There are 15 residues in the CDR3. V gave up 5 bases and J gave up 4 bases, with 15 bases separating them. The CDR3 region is CASSPDRLVYNEQFF. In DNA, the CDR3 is TGTGCCAGCAGTCCCGACAGGCTTGTTTACAATGAGCAGTTCTTC.

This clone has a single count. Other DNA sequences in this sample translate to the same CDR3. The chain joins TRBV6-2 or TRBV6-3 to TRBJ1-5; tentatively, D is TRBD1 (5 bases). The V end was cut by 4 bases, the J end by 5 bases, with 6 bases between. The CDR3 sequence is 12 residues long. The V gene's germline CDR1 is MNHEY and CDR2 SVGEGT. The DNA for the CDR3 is TGTGCCAGCAGTTCGACAGATCAGCCCCAGCATTTT. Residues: CASSSTDQPQHF.

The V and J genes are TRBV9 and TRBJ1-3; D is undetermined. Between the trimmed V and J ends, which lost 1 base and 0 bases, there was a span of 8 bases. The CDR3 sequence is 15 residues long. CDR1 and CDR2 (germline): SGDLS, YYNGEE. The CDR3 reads CASSVLGSSGNTIYF. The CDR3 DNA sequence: TGTGCCAGCAGCGTACTCGGGAGCTCTGGAAACACCATATATTTT.